Included here is one T cell receptor (beta chain) sequence, with context. Its antigen specificity is not known. No base-level quality is on record; no much larger clone is a single base apart. The record originates from a study of blood T cell repertoires in COVID-19 (dated by TCRdb to about 2020). In the study overall: Samples covering the acute and convalescent phases of COVID-19 were provided by collaborators in the United States, Italy and Spain. The material from the prospective study consisted of cDNA or gDNA derived from T cells, B-cell-depleted T cells, or PBMCs. Deeply sampled blood TCRbeta repertoires from subjects exposed to, actively infected with, or recovered from COVID-19 were included in the dataset. A freely available public database, intended as a resource for researchers studying the immune response to SARS-CoV-2, is where the repertoires were released. The samples were drawn from the first 160 participants of the ongoing ImmuneRACE study and from under 1,500 subjects provided by 6 global collaborators. Nearly every sample came with metadata listing a de-identified subject ID, COVID-19 status, age in years and sex. Where available, HLA class I and class II types were obtained from metadata supplied by the sample provider rather than from assay-based typing. Broader findings and caveats from the paper: The amount of clinical and demographic metadata varied by source and participant and was provided uncurated.

In the prospective study, participants were roughly 18 to 95 years old, resided in 25 or so geographic areas of the United States, and were enrolled through a virtual design. In the prospective study, participants were assigned to cohorts based on the clinical history participants reported in a screening survey and a study questionnaire. In the prospective study, whole blood, serum and a nasopharyngeal or oropharyngeal swab were collected from each participant by mobile phlebotomists. Over a roughly two-month period, participants in the prospective study had the option of providing additional blood draws and questionnaires. Prospective study blood samples were shipped either frozen or at room temperature before DNA extraction. TCRbeta CDR3 regions were amplified from genomic DNA by means of the immunoSEQ Assay, a bias-controlled multiplex PCR. In the authors' own workflow: Nucleated cell counts per sample were estimated from amplification of reference gene primers within the assay. To quantify the absolute abundance of each unique TCRbeta CDR3 rearrangement, sequence reads were collapsed and filtered. For each sample, productive Simpson clonality was calculated by taking the square root of Simpson's diversity index across productive rearrangements. TCRdb took over this immuneACCESS table, retaining in-frame rearrangements with V and J assigned. Such tables are incomplete; in checked studies, under half of the missing clones stem from an unresolved V gene, and the remainder is unexplained. V, J and clone size are those of that table, while D and trimming were read from the DNA. The sample table shows 120,000 to 150,000 clones, and roughly four fifths are seen once. The ten biggest clones cover 3% to 3.5% of the sample.

The CDR3 runs 13 amino acids, cysteine and phenylalanine included. The retained sequence is limited to the CDR3, 39 bases, with the frame set at the first base. At the junction V is shortened by 5 bases and J by 5 bases, with 12 bases in between. This clonotype was sampled from a woman aged 45-59 years with acute COVID-19. This sequence uses TRBV12-3 or TRBV12-4 and TRBJ2-5; a confident D gene designation cannot be given. The material sequenced was PBMCs or T cells enriched from blood (not recorded which). The CDR3 reads CASSGDSRETQYF. The nucleotide sequence reads TGTGCCAGCAGTGGTGACTCCCGGGAGACCCAGTACTTC.